One sample yielded the 24 T cell receptor beta chains listed below, sequenced in a study of tumor and adjacent non-tumor tissue in lung cancer. The library came from three nested PCR rounds adapted from ARM-PCR protocols. TCRdb re-derived calls from the multiplex PCR reads in MiXCR, one entry per CDR3 protein. The sample holds 95,000 to 150,000 distinct CDR3 sequences, 66% seen once. RNA was extracted from bulk tissue without any cell sorting. Sequencing was done on a sample of lung tumor tissue. These receptors were taken from a man aged 30-40 years with non-small cell lung cancer.

Remarks on this clonotype: At one end the junction does not follow the germline gene, possibly because of a read error. V and J are TRBV24-1 and TRBJ2-5; weak D call: TRBD2 (6 bases). This CDR3 has 15 residues. Germline lookup yields CDR1 KGHDR and CDR2 SFDVKD. DNA for the CDR3: TGTGCCACCAGTGCCGGGAGTGGGGCGAGGCCGACCCAATACTTC. It encodes CATSAGSGARPTQYF.

The chain recombines TRBV29-1 with TRBJ1-1; D might be TRBD1 (5 bases). The CDR3 is made up of 10 amino acids. The ends were cut back, 7 bases at V and 5 bases at J, with 8 bases in the middle. The V gene's germline CDR1 is SQVTM and CDR2 ANQGSEA. The CDR3 DNA reads as TGCAGCGCCTGGGGGACTGAAGCTTTCTTT. This gives the protein CSAWGTEAFF.

This clonotype was found once. A much larger clonotype is one base distant, so this may be a read error. The CDR3 here is CSARQVGSSYEQHF. In nucleotides, the CDR3 is TGCAGTGCGCGTCAGGTGGGGAGCTCCTACGAGCAGCACTTC. The chain recombines TRBV20-1 with TRBJ2-7, with D perhaps matching TRBD2 (5 bases). CDR3 size: 14 residues. From germline, CDR1 is DFQATT and CDR2 SNEGSKA (reference sequence).

This clonotype was counted ten times or more. The genes are TRBV4-2 and TRBJ2-1, with TRBD2 as a possible D gene (6 bases). V lost 3 bases and J 3 bases, leaving 15 bases between the germline ends. The germline V gene has CDR1 LGHNA and CDR2 YNFKEQ. The CDR3 length is 16 residues. CDR3 residues: CASSQRGGEDYNEQFF. CDR3 bases: TGTGCCAGCAGCCAGAGAGGCGGGGAAGACTACAATGAGCAGTTCTTC.

This rearrangement joins TRBV7-3 to TRBJ1-6, with D maybe TRBD1 (6 bases). V was trimmed by 6 bases and J by 1 base, leaving 10 bases between them. CDR1 and CDR2 from the germline V gene are SGHTA and FQGTGA. The CDR3 is 15 residues long. In DNA, the CDR3 is TGTGCCAGCAGATTAGGGGGGTCCTATAATTCACCCCTCCACTTT. Translation gives CASRLGGSYNSPLHF.

In this sample, this clonotype turned up a few times. An end of the junction differs from the germline gene, which may be a read error. Written as DNA, the CDR3 is TGCGCCAGCAGCACAAACGGTGCAGGCTATGACTACACCTTC. It encodes CASSTNGAGYDYTF. V and J are TRBV5-1 and TRBJ1-2; D not resolved. Germline CDR1 reads SGHRS; CDR2 reads YFSETQ. This CDR3 contains 14 residues.

Note on this clonotype: One end of the junction varies from germline; a read error may be responsible. This CDR3 is CASSPTGQTTDTHYF. The CDR3 region has the DNA TGTGCCAGCAGCCCCACGGGACAGACAACAGATACGCACTATTTT. The genes are TRBV5-6 and TRBJ2-3; 7 bases map to TRBD1. The germline V gene has CDR1 SGHDT and CDR2 YYEEEE. The CDR3 runs 15 residues.

Note on this clonotype: The junction departs from the called germline gene at one end, perhaps through a read error. This chain uses TRBV11-2 with TRBJ1-4, with unresolved D. CDR3 length equals 19 residues. Per the germline V gene, CDR1 is SGHAT and CDR2 is FQNNGV. The CDR3 region has the DNA TGTGCGAGCAGCTTAGTAGGCCGGTCCACAAGGGCGAGTAATGAAAAACTGTTTTTT. As protein: CASSLVGRSTRASNEKLFF.

The chain couples TRBV4-1 to TRBJ1-6; no clear D. Trimming left V 3 bases short and J 9 bases short, with 12 bases between. Germline-derived CDR1 and CDR2 are MGHRA and YSYEKL. The CDR3 runs to 14 residues. The CDR3 region is CASSHLPWTSPLHF. The DNA for the CDR3 is TGCGCCAGCAGCCATCTTCCATGGACTTCACCCCTCCACTTT.

On this clonotype itself: The final CDR3 position lacks the conserved phenylalanine or tryptophan, pointing to a likely read error. The chain recombines TRBV5-4 with TRBJ2-3; the D gene is possibly TRBD2 (6 bases). The length of the CDR3 is 15 residues. Germline CDR1 SGHNT, CDR2 YYREEE (reference sequence). Here the CDR3 DNA reads TGTGCCAGCAGCTTGGGACGGGGAGGCTCAGATACACAGTATCTT. Translated: CASSLGRGGSDTQYL.

As for this clonotype: With a much larger clone just one base away, this may be a read error. The CDR3 DNA reads as TGTGCCAGCAGCCTAGATCCGACCCCGCGGGGCTATGGCTACACCTTC. Residues: CASSLDPTPRGYGYTF. V gene TRBV4-2 combines with J gene TRBJ1-2; no clear D gene. The germline gives CDR1 LGHNA, CDR2 YNFKEQ. Trimming took off 4 bases at V and 4 bases at J, with 19 bases between the two ends. CDR3 length equals 16 residues.

This clonotype showed up many times. The V and J genes are TRBV6-2 or TRBV6-3 and TRBJ1-2; D not resolved. Germline V gives CDR1 MNHEY, CDR2 SVGEGT. This CDR3 is 12 amino acids long. Trimming left V 6 bases short and J 8 bases short, with 13 bases between. The CDR3 loop is CASSQGRMGYTF. The CDR3 coding sequence is TGTGCCAGCAGCCAAGGCCGGATGGGCTACACCTTC.

For this clonotype: A read error is possible here, since a much larger clone lies one base away. The CDR3 reads CASRIINRDDTEASF. The CDR3 DNA sequence: TGTGCCAGCAGAATAATTAACAGGGATGACACTGAAGCTTCCTTT. The chain is built from TRBV6-6 and TRBJ1-1, with a weak D call TRBD1 (6 bases). CDR3 length: 15 residues. The germline V gene encodes CDR1 MNHNY and CDR2 SVGAGI (reference sequence).

This clonotype was seen more than once but under ten times. The rearrangement links TRBV30 to TRBJ1-1, with TRBD1 as a possible D gene (5 bases). CDR1 and CDR2 (germline): GTSNPN, SVGIG (reference sequence). The CDR3 covers 12 residues. Trimming cost V 4 bases and J 3 bases, with 9 bases left between them. Written as DNA, the CDR3 is TGTGCCTGGACTCGACAGTACACTGAAGCTTTCTTT. Its translation: CAWTRQYTEAFF. Using reference TRBV30 and TRBJ1-1 for the parts outside the CDR3, the full variable domain is SQTIHQWPATLVQPVGSPLSLECTVEGTSNPNLYWYRQAAGRGLQLLFYSVGIGQISSEVPQNLSASRPQDRQFILSSKKLLLSDSGFYLCAWTRQYTEAFFGQGTRLTVV.

Notes on this clonotype: The junction departs from germline at one end; a sequencing error may be responsible. The chain couples TRBV20-1 to TRBJ2-3; TRBD2 is a possible D gene (7 bases). The CDR3 length is 14 residues. CDR1 is DFQATT, CDR2 SNEGSKA, per germline (reference sequence). The CDR3 bases are TGCAGTGCTAGCGTGGGGGGGCCTCAAGGTACGCTGTATTTT. Translating it yields CSASVGGPQGTLYF.

In regard to this clonotype: One base away lies a much larger clone, so this may be a sequencing read error. V is TRBV18 and J is TRBJ2-3; 7 nucleotides line up with TRBD1. Per germline, CDR1 KGHSH and CDR2 LQKENI. The CDR3 sequence is 17 residues long. Germline trimming cut 0 bases from V and 11 bases from J; bases unmatched to any gene: 17. CDR3 residues: CASSPPSDRVLLHMQYF. The CDR3 DNA reads as TGTGCCAGCTCACCACCGAGCGACAGGGTCCTCCTTCATATGCAGTATTTT.

In regard to this clonotype: Likely a read error: the CDR3 ends without its conserved phenylalanine or tryptophan. The gene calls are TRBV5-1 and TRBJ2-1; the D is unclear. The CDR3 covers 14 residues. Germline CDR1 reads SGHRS; CDR2 reads YFSETQ. Trimming left V 0 bases short and J 9 bases short, with 13 bases between. The CDR3 region has the DNA TGCGCCAGCAGCTTGGACCCCATAGGCAGTGAGCAGTTCCTC. Protein sequence: CASSLDPIGSEQFL.

Regarding this clonotype: Sequence at one end of the junction differs from germline and may be a read error. The CDR3 sequence: CGAVDAYEQYF. CDR3 sequence (DNA): TGCGGTGCTGTGGACGCCTACGAGCAGTACTTC. The V call is TRBV20-1, the J call TRBJ2-7; D gene unclear. The CDR3 extends over 11 amino acids. Germline assignment: CDR1 DFQATT and CDR2 SNEGSKA (reference sequence).

Notes on this clonotype: One junction end does not reproduce the germline sequence, and a read error may be involved. V and J are TRBV6-6 and TRBJ2-5, with TRBD2 as a possible D gene (6 bases). Germline CDR1 reads MNHNY; CDR2 reads SVGAGI (reference sequence). The CDR3 is made up of 13 amino acids. CDR3 in amino acids: CASSFTREETQCF. In DNA form, the CDR3 reads TGTGCCAGCAGTTTCACGCGGGAAGAGACCCAGTGCTTC.

About this clonotype itself: A read error may produce the germline difference seen at one junction end. The rearrangement links TRBV20-1 to TRBJ1-1; D gene unclear. CDR1 is DFQATT, CDR2 SNEGSKA, per germline (reference sequence). This CDR3 region has 12 residues. The CDR3 coding sequence is TGCAGTGCTAAAGACCCGAACACTGAAGCTGTCTTT. This codes for CSAKDPNTEAVF.

Concerning this clonotype itself: Its ends do not fully match the called genes, so a read error is possible. The CDR3 spells CASSPEAGGMSSYEQYF. The CDR3 DNA reads as TGTGCTAGCAGCCCCGAGGCAGGCGGGATGAGCTCCTACGAGCAGTACTTC. The chain combines TRBV4-2 with TRBJ2-7; TRBD2 is a possible D gene (6 bases). CDR1 LGHNA and CDR2 YNFKEQ come from the germline V gene. The CDR3 covers 17 residues.

The sample holds many counts of this clonotype. V is TRBV20-1 and J is TRBJ2-7; 7 nucleotides agree with TRBD1. The germline gives CDR1 DFQATT, CDR2 SNEGSKA (reference sequence). CDR3 length: 12 amino acids. V dropped 6 bases and J dropped 1; count of bases not matched to a gene: 3. The CDR3 DNA reads as TGCAGTGCCCGACAGGGTTCCTACGAGCAGTACTTC. Encoded protein: CSARQGSYEQYF.

Worth noting for this clonotype: Just one base apart from a much larger clone, this may be a read error. The chain joins TRBV6-5 to TRBJ1-1; 7 nucleotides align to TRBD1. CDR1 is MNHEY, CDR2 SVGAGI, per germline. CDR3 length: 13 residues. For the CDR3, the DNA is TGTACCAGCAGTTACTCGATGACAGGGCACGCTTTCTTT. Its protein is CTSSYSMTGHAFF.

On this clonotype: A much larger clone lies a single base off, so this may be a read error. The DNA of the CDR3 is TGTGCCAGCATTTTATTCGGTCAAGAGACCCAGTACTTC. It codes for CASILFGQETQYF. The V gene is TRBV12-3 or TRBV12-4, the J gene TRBJ2-5; D is uncertain. This CDR3 region has 13 residues.